These 21 T cell receptor beta chains originate from one sample sequenced in a study of T cells expressing NK-cell markers. TCRdb re-called the 5' RACE reads, yielding one record per CDR3 amino acid sequence without DNA. In all, the sample yields some 600,000 distinct CDR3 sequences. Sequencing input: blood T cells: a sorted CD56 or NKG2C T cell subset, CD4+ or CD8+ T cells, or bulk PBMC T cells (not recorded which). These receptors came from a man between 18 and 29 years old in good health.

This sequence joins TRBV12-3 or TRBV12-4 and TRBJ1-2. The CDR3 is 15 amino acids. This CDR3 reads CASSLRALSNYGYTF.

The rearrangement links TRBV7-9 to TRBJ2-3. The CDR3 runs 16 residues. Germline V gene lookup returns CDR1 SEHNR and CDR2 FQNEAQ (reference sequence). CDR3 amino acids: CASSPTNRLLIDTQYF.

V is TRBV20-1 and J is TRBJ2-1; TCRdb's D call of TRBD2 is untestable without DNA. The CDR3 length is 11 residues. CDR1 is DFQATT, CDR2 SNEGSKA, per germline (reference sequence). The chain's CDR3 is CSARAGRAEFF.

The rearrangement links TRBV4-3 to TRBJ2-1. This CDR3 region has 16 residues. Germline CDR1 and CDR2: LGHNA and YSLEER. CDR3 sequence: CASSQDTATTYNEQFF.

The chain recombines TRBV27 with TRBJ1-6. The CDR3 runs 13 residues. The germline V gene encodes CDR1 MNHEY and CDR2 SMNVEV (reference sequence). CDR3 sequence reads: CASRGHNNSPLHF.

The chain combines TRBV4-3 with TRBJ2-1; the TCRdb D gene call, TRBD2, has no DNA to confirm it. This CDR3 comprises 16 residues. The germline V gene has CDR1 LGHNA and CDR2 YSLEER. The CDR3 sequence is CASSQGRPGLGYEQFF.

The chain carries TRBV12-3 or TRBV12-4 and TRBJ2-2; TCRdb returns TRBD1, unconfirmable since there is no DNA. The CDR3 loop spans 16 amino acids. The CDR3 spells CASTRRWTDKAGELFF.

The V call is TRBV9, the J call TRBJ2-7. This CDR3 has 13 residues. CDR1 is SGDLS and CDR2 is YYNGEE in the germline V gene. The CDR3 here is CASSSTPSYEQYF.

The chain employs TRBV7-6 and TRBJ2-1; there is no DNA to check the TCRdb D call of TRBD2. Germline V gene sequence: CDR1 SGHVS, CDR2 FNYEAQ. This CDR3 is 15 amino acids long. The CDR3 is CASSLVASEINEQFF.

This sequence joins TRBV27 and TRBJ2-7. The germline gives CDR1 MNHEY, CDR2 SMNVEV (reference sequence). The CDR3 has 12 amino acids. CDR3: CASSLRSGEQYF.

V usage is TRBV29-1 and J usage is TRBJ2-1; TCRdb lists TRBD1, though no DNA is available to test this call. There are 13 residues in the CDR3. The germline V gene has CDR1 SQVTM and CDR2 ANQGSEA. Here the CDR3 reads CSAWGQSYNEQFF.

CDR3 residues: CASTRTSGRQETQYF. The J gene is TRBJ2-5, the V gene TRBV27; the D call of TRBD2 rests on TCRdb alone, since no DNA is present to check it. CDR1 is MNHEY, CDR2 SMNVEV, per germline (reference sequence). The CDR3 loop spans 15 amino acids.

The chain joins TRBV5-1 to TRBJ2-2. The germline gives CDR1 SGHRS, CDR2 YFSETQ. The CDR3 is 13 residues long. CDR3 sequence: CASSVDSVGELFF.

V usage is TRBV5-8 and J usage is TRBJ1-3; TCRdb gives TRBD1 as the D gene, but with no DNA this cannot be confirmed. The CDR3 spans 12 residues. Germline V gene sequence: CDR1 SGHTS, CDR2 YDEGEE. The CDR3 loop reads CASSLGFPTIYF.

V and J are TRBV6-2 or TRBV6-3 and TRBJ1-5. Germline-derived CDR1 and CDR2 are MNHEY and SVGEGT. CDR3 length equals 17 residues. CDR3 sequence reads: CASSPFWGSRSNQPQHF.

The rearrangement links TRBV12-3 or TRBV12-4 to TRBJ2-3. This CDR3 region has 15 residues. CDR3 sequence reads: CASSFTTSASDTQYF.

This chain connects TRBV25-1 to TRBJ1-1. This CDR3 has 13 amino acids. The germline CDR1 and CDR2 sequences are MGHDK and SYGVNS. CDR3: CASSDQSRVEAFF. The whole variable domain, remainder taken from reference TRBV25-1 and TRBJ1-1, is EADIYQTPRYLVIGTGKKITLECSQTMGHDKMYWYQQDPGMELHLIHYSYGVNSTEKGDLSSESTVSRIRTEHFPLTLESARPSHTSQYLCASSDQSRVEAFFGQGTRLTVV.

The chain joins TRBV11-3 to TRBJ2-1; with no DNA, the TCRdb D assignment of TRBD1 cannot be verified. Looked up from germline, CDR1 is SGHNT and CDR2 is YENEEA. CDR3 length: 14 residues. CDR3 loop: CASSLTSKGDEQFF.

This rearrangement joins TRBV5-6 to TRBJ1-1; TCRdb proposes TRBD1, but this gene call is untestable without DNA. This CDR3 has 14 amino acids. CDR1 SGHDT and CDR2 YYEEEE come from the germline V gene. CDR3 sequence: CASSGKGWYAEAFF.

The rearrangement uses TRBV4-3 and TRBJ2-7; there is no DNA to check the TCRdb D call of TRBD2. CDR1 and CDR2 from the germline V gene are LGHNA and YSLEER. CDR3 length equals 13 residues. The chain's CDR3 is CASSQDTRASPYF.

The V gene is TRBV15, the J gene TRBJ2-6; the D call of TRBD2 rests on TCRdb alone, since no DNA is present to check it. The CDR3 has 16 amino acids. Looked up from germline, CDR1 is LNHNV and CDR2 is YYDKDF (reference sequence). CDR3 sequence reads: CATSFLGPSGANVLTF.